The TCR beta chain described here comes from a study of molecular identifiers for immune sequencing clone quantification. This clonotype occurred many times. With listed TCR primers and previously described methods, bulk TCR libraries were prepared. TCRdb passed the PCR reads through MiXCR, listing each CDR3 protein once. The table includes roughly 93,000 distinct CDR3 sequences, under 20% detected once. Sequencing libraries of naive CD8 cells derived from around 20,000 to 990,000 sorted cells with 10%, 30% or 50% RNA. In the sort, naive CD8 T cells were defined as CD8+CD4-CCR7+CD45RA+. V was pared by 6 bases and J by 5 bases, with 20 bases between. The CDR3 contains 15 residues.

The source of this sequence is a human donor in good health. Some libraries in this study had Jurkat cell RNA spiked in. Source material: naive CD8+ T cells from blood, with Jurkat cell RNA spiked in. As to subset: FACS-sorted CD8+CD4-CCR7+CD45RA+ naive T cells. The V gene is TRBV12-3 or TRBV12-4, the J gene TRBJ2-7; the D is unclear. The CDR3 DNA reads as TGTGCCAGCAGCCCCGATATCCTCTTCGTCAACGAGCAGTACTTC. As protein: CASSPDILFVNEQYF.